Each of the 32 T cell receptor beta chains below was sequenced from the same sample in a study of shared clonotypes between healthy human individuals. Profiled with immunoSEQ multiplex PCR; TCRdb holds only in-frame clones, not every one. The sample records some 2,500,000 clones, roughly 93% being singletons. The sequenced sample consisted of naive CD4+ T cells from PBMCs. Subset denoted: CD45RA+ positively selected. The receptors were gathered from a man between 18 and 29 years old in good health. Some clones in this sample may be carry-over from other donors' samples.

The chain combines TRBV5-8 with TRBJ1-4, with D unresolved. V dropped 1 base and J dropped 6 bases, with 16 bases sitting between them. Per germline, CDR1 SGHTS and CDR2 YDEGEE. The CDR3 loop spans 16 amino acids. As DNA, the CDR3 is TGTGCCAGCAGCTTGTTCCGGTCGGAATGGGATGAAAAACTGTTTTTT. Translating gives CASSLFRSEWDEKLFF.

This clone occurred once. Different DNA sequences within this sample yield the same CDR3. The J gene is TRBJ2-7, the V gene TRBV18; 8 nucleotides agree with TRBD1. With 5 bases clipped from V and 2 bases from J, the junction kept 5 bases outside the gene matches. From germline, CDR1 is KGHSH and CDR2 LQKENI. The CDR3 sequence is 14 residues long. CDR3: CASSGDRRAYEQYF. The CDR3 DNA reads as TGTGCCAGCTCAGGGGACAGGCGCGCCTACGAGCAGTACTTC. Combining the CDR3 with reference TRBV18 and TRBJ2-7 gives the whole variable domain NAGVMQNPRHLVRRRGQEARLRCSPMKGHSHVYWYRQLPEEGLKFMVYLQKENIIDESGMPKERFSAEFPKEGPSILRIQQVVRGDSAAYFCASSGDRRAYEQYFGPGTRLTVT.

The chain uses TRBV5-8 and TRBJ2-7; 12 bases agree with TRBD1. Germline V gene lookup returns CDR1 SGHTS and CDR2 YDEGEE. The V gene end was trimmed by 0 bases and the J gene end by 7 bases; junction bases not matched to a gene: 5. The CDR3 contains 15 residues. The CDR3 DNA is TGTGCCAGCAGCTTGGAAGGGACAGGGGGCTTGGAGCAGTACTTC. Its protein product is CASSLEGTGGLEQYF.

CDR3 in amino acids: CASSPNDWVAKNIQYF. In DNA, the CDR3 is TGTGCCAGCAGTCCAAATGATTGGGTCGCCAAAAACATTCAGTACTTC. The rearrangement uses TRBV28 and TRBJ2-4, with D hard to call. This CDR3 spans 16 amino acids. From germline, CDR1 is MDHEN and CDR2 SYDVKM. V gave up 5 bases and J gave up 1 base, with 15 bases separating them.

The CDR3 region is CASTADRPTYNEQFF. Written as DNA, the CDR3 is TGTGCCAGCACAGCAGACAGGCCCACCTACAATGAGCAGTTCTTC. The chain couples TRBV6-1 to TRBJ2-1; tentatively, D is TRBD1 (6 bases). This CDR3 is 15 amino acids long. Germline V gene data show CDR1 as MNHNS and CDR2 as SASEGT. The V and J ends lost 7 bases and 2 bases respectively, with 15 bases between them.

The chain carries TRBV19 and TRBJ2-6; D assignment may be TRBD1 or TRBD2 (5 bases each). Trimming took off 1 base at V and 2 bases at J, with 15 bases between the two ends. Germline CDR1 is LNHDA and CDR2 is SQIVND (reference sequence). This CDR3 is built from 18 residues. In DNA form, the CDR3 reads TGTGCCAGTAGTATAGTTCAGGGAGTTGCGGCTGGGGCCAACGTCCTGACTTTC. It specifies CASSIVQGVAAGANVLTF.

This chain joins TRBV5-1 and TRBJ2-2; possible D gene TRBD1, 6 bases. Germline CDR1 and CDR2: SGHRS and YFSETQ. The CDR3 covers 16 residues. Trimming shortened V by 5 bases and J by 1 base, and 15 bases separated the two germline ends. The CDR3 coding sequence is TGCGCCAGCAGACAGGGCTATCGGCGGAACACCGGGGAGCTGTTTTTT. This gives the protein CASRQGYRRNTGELFF.

In DNA, the CDR3 is TGTGCCAGTAGCTTGACTAGCGGGAGATGGGAGCAGTACTTC. Amino acids: CASSLTSGRWEQYF. The chain uses TRBV19 and TRBJ2-7, with 12 bases aligning to TRBD2. Looked up from germline, CDR1 is LNHDA and CDR2 is SQIVND (reference sequence). V was pared by 6 bases and J by 7 bases, with 7 bases of the junction left unmatched. The CDR3 totals 14 residues.

The chain joins TRBV9 to TRBJ1-3; tentatively, D is TRBD1 (5 bases). Between the trimmed V and J ends, which lost 1 base and 3 bases, there was a span of 8 bases. This CDR3 comprises 14 residues. Germline-derived CDR1 and CDR2 are SGDLS and YYNGEE. The DNA for the CDR3 is TGTGCCAGCAGCGTACGGGACGGTGGAAACACCATATATTTT. Protein: CASSVRDGGNTIYF.

The rearrangement uses TRBV27 and TRBJ2-1; tentative D call: TRBD2 (5 bases). The V and J ends lost 4 bases and 0 bases respectively, with 10 bases between them. The CDR3 sequence is 15 residues long. The germline V gene encodes CDR1 MNHEY and CDR2 SMNVEV (reference sequence). DNA for the CDR3: TGTGCCAGCAGTTGGGCGGGTCGCTCCTACAATGAGCAGTTCTTC. Translation gives CASSWAGRSYNEQFF.

About this clone itself: In the same sample, other DNA sequences code for this CDR3. This chain connects TRBV30 to TRBJ2-5, with D perhaps matching TRBD1 (6 bases). The CDR3 length is 11 residues. V dropped 4 bases and J dropped 3 bases, with 6 bases sitting between them. Germline CDR1 GTSNPN, CDR2 SVGIG (reference sequence). CDR3: CAWTGEETQYF. The CDR3 DNA is TGTGCCTGGACAGGGGAAGAGACCCAGTACTTC. Full variable domain (missing parts from reference TRBV30 and TRBJ2-5): SQTIHQWPATLVQPVGSPLSLECTVEGTSNPNLYWYRQAAGRGLQLLFYSVGIGQISSEVPQNLSASRPQDRQFILSSKKLLLSDSGFYLCAWTGEETQYFGPGTRLLVL.

V and J are TRBV7-8 and TRBJ2-1; perhaps TRBD2 as D (6 bases). Germline lookup yields CDR1 SGHVS and CDR2 FQNEAQ. This CDR3 has 11 amino acids. The V gene lost 1 base and the J gene lost 12 bases, with 7 bases spanning the gap. In nucleotides, the CDR3 is TGTGCCAGCAGCTTAGACGGGGGGCAGTTCTTC. It encodes CASSLDGGQFF.

V is TRBV11-2 and J is TRBJ2-1, with a weak D call TRBD2 (5 bases). The ends were cut back, 0 bases at V and 9 bases at J, with 9 bases in the middle. Germline CDR1 is SGHAT and CDR2 is FQNNGV. The CDR3 has 13 residues. CDR3 region: CASSLDREGEQFF. The CDR3 DNA follows: TGTGCCAGCAGCTTAGATCGGGAAGGTGAGCAGTTCTTC.

Comments on this clone: This same CDR3 is encoded by further DNA sequences in the sample. The rearrangement joins TRBV6-5 to TRBJ1-2, with unresolved D. Trimming stripped 0 bases from V and 3 bases from J, with 8 bases between. This CDR3 is 14 amino acids long. CDR1 and CDR2 (germline): MNHEY, SVGAGI. CDR3 in amino acids: CASSYSAGDYGYTF. The CDR3 DNA reads TGTGCCAGCAGTTACTCGGCAGGAGACTATGGCTACACCTTC.

The chain recombines TRBV15 with TRBJ1-5, with D uncertain. The length of the CDR3 is 13 residues. CDR1 is LNHNV and CDR2 is YYDKDF in the germline V gene (reference sequence). The V end was cut by 5 bases, the J end by 6 bases, with 11 bases between. The CDR3: CATSVDPGQPQHF. CDR3 DNA sequence: TGTGCCACCAGCGTCGATCCCGGTCAGCCCCAGCATTTT.

The rearrangement uses TRBV11-2 and TRBJ2-2, with D perhaps TRBD1 (5 bases). In germline, CDR1 is SGHAT, CDR2 FQNNGV. Trimming cost V 1 base and J 5 bases, with 5 bases left between them. The CDR3 length is 13 residues. The chain's CDR3 is CASSLGQTGELFF. The CDR3 coding sequence is TGTGCCAGCAGCTTAGGACAGACCGGGGAGCTGTTTTTT. Using reference TRBV11-2 and TRBJ2-2 for the parts outside the CDR3, the full variable domain is EAGVAQSPRYKIIEKRQSVAFWCNPISGHATLYWYQQILGQGPKLLIQFQNNGVVDDSQLPKDRFSAERLKGVDSTLKIQPAKLEDSAVYLCASSLGQTGELFFGEGSRLTVL.

The chain has TRBV6-5 and TRBJ2-5, with D perhaps TRBD2 (5 bases). Germline V CDR1 and CDR2: MNHEY, SVGAGI. V shed 10 bases and J shed 5 bases, with 17 bases lying between them. The CDR3 contains 13 residues. CDR3 DNA: TGTGCCACTAAGAAGCGGCCCACGGAGACCCAGTACTTC. Translated, it gives CATKKRPTETQYF.

V is TRBV5-4 and J is TRBJ2-7, with 10 bases fitting TRBD2. Trimming took 4 bases from V and 3 from J; bases not matched to a gene: 7. Germline CDR1 reads SGHNT; CDR2 reads YYREEE (reference sequence). The CDR3 has 15 residues. The CDR3 DNA follows: TGTGCCAGCAGCGCCTCGGCTAGCGGGAGCTACGAGCAGTACTTC. This gives the protein CASSASASGSYEQYF.

This clone occurred a few times. The CDR3 sequence is CASSLGSRTGELFF. CDR3 nucleotides: TGTGCCAGCAGCTTAGGAAGCAGGACCGGGGAGCTGTTTTTT. V usage is TRBV7-2 and J usage is TRBJ2-2; D uncertain. CDR3 length equals 14 residues. Trimming left V 1 base short and J 5 bases short, with 8 bases between. The germline CDR1 and CDR2 sequences are SGHTA and FQGNSA.

This clone was recorded a few times. The V call is TRBV10-1, the J call TRBJ2-7; D may correspond to TRBD1 or TRBD2 (5 bases each). The V end lost 0 bases, the J end lost 5 bases, and 11 bases lay between the germline ends. CDR3 size: 14 residues. The germline CDR1 and CDR2 sequences are WNHNN and SYGVQD (reference sequence). The chain's CDR3 is CASSESRGVHEQYF. The CDR3 DNA reads as TGCGCCAGCAGTGAGTCGAGGGGTGTCCACGAGCAGTACTTC.

As regards this clone: This sample also contains other DNA sequences that code for the same CDR3. CDR3 amino acids: CASTPGGSTDTQYF. DNA of the CDR3: TGCGCCAGCACACCCGGGGGGAGCACAGATACGCAGTATTTT. The rearrangement joins TRBV5-1 to TRBJ2-3, with 7 bases identical to TRBD2. CDR3 length: 14 residues. Germline V CDR1 and CDR2: SGHRS, YFSETQ. The junction had 4 bases not matched to a gene; V was cut back by 6 bases and J by 0 bases. The full variable domain, rest sourced from reference TRBV5-1 and TRBJ2-3, is KAGVTQTPRYLIKTRGQQVTLSCSPISGHRSVSWYQQTPGQGLQFLFEYFSETQRNKGNFPGRFSGRQFSNSRSEMNVSTLELGDSALYLCASTPGGSTDTQYFGPGTRLTVL.

The V gene is TRBV27, the J gene TRBJ2-1; 7 bases align to TRBD2. The CDR3 length is 17 residues. CDR1 and CDR2 from the germline V gene are MNHEY and SMNVEV (reference sequence). Trimming cost V 3 bases and J 0 bases; bases outside gene matches: 8. The CDR3 DNA is TGTGCCAGCAGTTTTCTACTAGCGCCGAGCTCCTACAATGAGCAGTTCTTC. This codes for CASSFLLAPSSYNEQFF.

The chain couples TRBV30 to TRBJ1-3; no reliable D call. The CDR3 consists of 16 residues. Germline V CDR1 and CDR2: GTSNPN, SVGIG (reference sequence). The V end was cut by 2 bases, the J end by 2 bases, with 16 bases between. The CDR3 here is CAWSPRPLIAGNTIYF. The CDR3 bases are TGTGCCTGGAGTCCCCGTCCCCTCATAGCTGGAAACACCATATATTTT.

DNA for the CDR3: TGCGCCAGCAGCTTCAACAGGGACCCTAACTATGGCTACACCTTC. Its protein is CASSFNRDPNYGYTF. The chain carries TRBV5-1 and TRBJ1-2; D possibly corresponds to TRBD1 (6 bases). Germline CDR1 reads SGHRS; CDR2 reads YFSETQ. The CDR3 spans 15 residues. Trimming took 2 bases from V and 0 from J, leaving 11 bases between them.

This clone was seen a single time. Other nucleotide sequences in the sample specify the same CDR3. The chain combines TRBV7-7 with TRBJ2-7, with 13 bases lining up with TRBD2. V was pared by 4 bases and J by 4 bases, with 4 bases of the junction left unmatched. The CDR3 has 15 residues. Looked up from germline, CDR1 is SSHAT and CDR2 is FNYEAQ (reference sequence). The CDR3 protein is CASSSGLAGVYEQYF. DNA of the CDR3: TGTGCCAGCAGCTCCGGACTAGCGGGAGTGTACGAGCAGTACTTC.

As to this clone: Other nucleotide sequences from this sample produce the same CDR3. V is TRBV27 and J is TRBJ2-7, with TRBD2 matching over 12 bases. This CDR3 is built from 14 residues. V was clipped by 6 bases and J by 2 bases; unmatched bases: 2. Germline CDR1 and CDR2: MNHEY and SMNVEV (reference sequence). This CDR3 reads CASSRLAGAYEQYF. In nucleotides, the CDR3 is TGTGCCAGCAGCCGACTAGCGGGGGCCTACGAGCAGTACTTC.

This clone was seen only once. The chain is built from TRBV27 and TRBJ2-5; possibly TRBD1 for D (7 bases). Germline V CDR1 and CDR2: MNHEY, SMNVEV (reference sequence). V was cut by 6 bases and J by 3 bases, with 17 bases left in between. CDR3 length: 15 amino acids. CDR3 sequence reads: CASRLEGAGEETQYF. The CDR3 region has the DNA TGTGCCAGCAGATTGGAGGGGGCCGGGGAAGAGACCCAGTACTTC.

The chain is built from TRBV6-1 and TRBJ2-7; weak D call: TRBD2 (5 bases). The CDR3 sequence is 15 residues long. Germline CDR1 MNHNS, CDR2 SASEGT. Trimming pared 3 bases from V and 3 bases from J, leaving 15 bases between. The CDR3 reads CASSEAGGPFYEQYF. The CDR3 nucleotides are TGTGCCAGCAGTGAGGCAGGAGGCCCTTTCTACGAGCAGTACTTC.

The chain employs TRBV5-1 and TRBJ1-3; the D is unclear. Germline V gene sequence: CDR1 SGHRS, CDR2 YFSETQ. CDR3 length: 17 amino acids. Trimming removed 4 bases at V and 2 bases at J, with 19 bases between. Here the CDR3 reads CASSPPLAGSTGNTIYF. For the CDR3, the DNA is TGCGCCAGCAGCCCCCCCCTCGCAGGCTCCACTGGAAACACCATATATTTT.

This rearrangement joins TRBV28 to TRBJ2-1, with a weak D call TRBD2 (6 bases). V lost 8 bases and J lost 5, with 19 bases in between. CDR3 size: 15 residues. CDR1 and CDR2 from the germline V gene are MDHEN and SYDVKM. CDR3 residues: CASGIAELLHNEQFF. As DNA, the CDR3 is TGTGCCAGCGGAATAGCGGAGCTATTACACAATGAGCAGTTCTTC.

This clone was seen once. This chain joins TRBV4-3 and TRBJ2-6; 12 positions match TRBD1. The junction had 8 bases not matched to a gene; V was cut back by 5 bases and J by 3 bases. The CDR3 runs 18 residues. Germline CDR1 reads LGHNA; CDR2 reads YSLEER. The CDR3 here is CASSIIWDRGLGANVLTF. The CDR3 DNA follows: TGCGCCAGCAGCATTATTTGGGACAGGGGGCTTGGGGCCAACGTCCTGACTTTC.

The V and J genes are TRBV18 and TRBJ1-2; no firm D call. The CDR3 loop spans 14 amino acids. Trimming stripped 3 bases from V and 4 bases from J, with 12 bases between. Germline lookup yields CDR1 KGHSH and CDR2 LQKENI. The DNA for the CDR3 is TGTGCCAGCTCACCCCTGGATAGCGCCTATGGCTACACCTTC. Translation: CASSPLDSAYGYTF.